These T cell receptor beta chains were read from a single sample in a study of blood T cell repertoires in COVID-19. TCRdb's table, derived via immunoSEQ multiplex PCR, lists solely in-frame clones and lacks some. Here the sample spans about 130,000 clones, around 86% being singletons. The sample was peripheral blood. The receptors originated from a human donor in a cohort sampled during active COVID-19. The CDR3 runs from the conserved cysteine through the conserved F or W. The order of the fields is J gene, V gene, clone size, D gene, CDR3 protein, CDR3 DNA. The D gene is left open where the match is weak. The size of a clone is reported for some rows only, either as once, few or many, or as a class for expanded clones.

j_call: TRBJ2-7; v_call: TRBV6-2/TRBV6-3; clone_size: -; d_call: TRBD2; cdr3_aa: CASSGTSVYPEQYF; cdr3_nt: TGTGCCAGCAGCGGGACTAGCGTTTATCCCGAGCAGTACTTC
j_call: TRBJ2-7; v_call: TRBV18; clone_size: -; d_call: TRBD1; cdr3_aa: CASSLAGGPYEQYF; cdr3_nt: TGTGCCAGCTCACTTGCAGGGGGCCCCTACGAGCAGTACTTC
j_call: TRBJ2-2; v_call: TRBV28; clone_size: -; d_call: TRBD1; cdr3_aa: CASSSGQVGTGELFF; cdr3_nt: TGTGCCAGCAGTTCGGGACAGGTCGGGACCGGGGAGCTGTTTTTT
j_call: TRBJ2-7; v_call: TRBV28; clone_size: few; d_call: -; cdr3_aa: CASSRSDEQYF; cdr3_nt: TGTGCCAGCAGTCGCTCGGACGAGCAGTACTTC
j_call: TRBJ2-1; v_call: TRBV30; clone_size: -; d_call: TRBD2; cdr3_aa: CAWSVGAGVRSYNEQFF; cdr3_nt: TGTGCCTGGAGTGTTGGAGCGGGAGTCCGATCCTACAATGAGCAGTTCTTC
j_call: TRBJ2-7; v_call: TRBV7-3; clone_size: once; d_call: -; cdr3_aa: CASSTKERRRLREQYF; cdr3_nt: TGTGCCAGCAGTACCAAGGAGCGAAGGAGGCTACGCGAGCAGTACTTC
j_call: TRBJ2-3; v_call: TRBV7-2; clone_size: -; d_call: TRBD2; cdr3_aa: CASRRTSGSTDTQYF; cdr3_nt: TGTGCCAGCAGACGTACTAGCGGGAGCACAGATACGCAGTATTTT
j_call: TRBJ2-7; v_call: TRBV27; clone_size: -; d_call: -; cdr3_aa: CASSPSSYEQYF; cdr3_nt: TGTGCCAGCAGTCCGTCCTCCTACGAGCAGTACTTC
j_call: TRBJ2-2; v_call: TRBV5-6; clone_size: -; d_call: TRBD1; cdr3_aa: CASSLRRGQGYTGELFF; cdr3_nt: TGTGCCAGCAGCTTGAGGAGAGGACAGGGATACACCGGGGAGCTGTTTTTT
j_call: TRBJ2-5; v_call: TRBV4-1; clone_size: -; d_call: -; cdr3_aa: CASSQDASLETQYF; cdr3_nt: TGCGCCAGCAGCCAAGATGCTAGCCTGGAGACCCAGTACTTC
j_call: TRBJ1-5; v_call: TRBV7-2; clone_size: once; d_call: -; cdr3_aa: CASSRGSRGNQPQHF; cdr3_nt: TGTGCCAGCAGCCGCGGGTCGCGGGGCAATCAGCCCCAGCATTTT
j_call: TRBJ1-5; v_call: TRBV25-1; clone_size: -; d_call: -; cdr3_aa: CASSKEGTSQPQHF; cdr3_nt: TGTGCCAGCAGCAAGGAGGGGACCAGCCAGCCCCAGCATTTT
j_call: TRBJ2-3; v_call: TRBV24-1; clone_size: -; d_call: TRBD1; cdr3_aa: CATSDFTGTAYTDTQYF; cdr3_nt: TGTGCCACCAGTGATTTTACCGGGACAGCGTACACAGATACGCAGTATTTT
j_call: TRBJ2-7; v_call: TRBV6-5; clone_size: -; d_call: -; cdr3_aa: CASNTGNYEQYF; cdr3_nt: TGTGCCAGCAACACAGGGAACTACGAGCAGTACTTC
j_call: TRBJ2-1; v_call: TRBV19; clone_size: -; d_call: -; cdr3_aa: CASSIGLFNEQFF; cdr3_nt: TGTGCCAGTAGTATTGGACTTTTCAATGAGCAGTTCTTC